These T cell receptor beta chains were read from a single sample in a study of shared clonotypes between healthy human individuals. Some clones are missing from TCRdb's copy, which holds only in-frame ones; the method was immunoSEQ multiplex PCR. In the table there are 1.6 million or so clones, around 98.5% of which are singletons. Sequencing was carried out using naive CD4+ T cells sorted from blood. All receptors derive from a man aged 30 to 45 in good health. Each CDR3 is given with its conserved first and last residue. The D gene is left open where the match is weak. Expanded clones are given a class, and other clones once, few, many or no size at all.

CDR3aa: CASSLDLASGANVLTF
CDR3nt: TGTGCCAGCAGCTTAGATCTTGCCTCTGGGGCCAACGTCCTGACTTTC
v_gene: TRBV11-2
abundance: once
j_gene: TRBJ2-6
len: 16
d_gene: NA

CDR3aa: CASSPPPGSGTEAFF
CDR3nt: TGTGCCAGCAGTCCCCCCCCCGGGAGCGGCACTGAAGCTTTCTTT
v_gene: TRBV28
abundance: once
j_gene: TRBJ1-1
len: 15
d_gene: NA

CDR3aa: CASRGLAGVRNEQFF
CDR3nt: TGTGCCAGTAGGGGACTAGCGGGAGTTAGAAATGAGCAGTTCTTC
v_gene: TRBV19
abundance: NA
j_gene: TRBJ2-1
len: 15
d_gene: TRBD2

CDR3aa: CASSPPSEASYEQYF
CDR3nt: TGTGCCAGCTCACCACCGAGTGAGGCCTCCTACGAGCAGTACTTC
v_gene: TRBV18
abundance: NA
j_gene: TRBJ2-7
len: 15
d_gene: NA

CDR3aa: CASSLRIGFDEKLFF
CDR3nt: TGTGCCAGCAGCTTGAGAATCGGGTTTGATGAAAAACTGTTTTTT
v_gene: TRBV7-8
abundance: NA
j_gene: TRBJ1-4
len: 15
d_gene: NA

CDR3aa: CASRNLRGYTF
CDR3nt: TGTGCCAGCAGAAACCTGAGGGGCTACACCTTC
v_gene: TRBV2
abundance: NA
j_gene: TRBJ1-2
len: 11
d_gene: NA

CDR3aa: CASSIGGSGYEQYF
CDR3nt: TGTGCCAGCAGTATTGGAGGGAGCGGCTACGAGCAGTACTTC
v_gene: TRBV7-9
abundance: NA
j_gene: TRBJ2-7
len: 14
d_gene: NA

CDR3aa: CASSLYGKETQYF
CDR3nt: TGTGCCAGCAGCTTATACGGGAAAGAGACCCAGTACTTC
v_gene: TRBV7-9
abundance: NA
j_gene: TRBJ2-5
len: 13
d_gene: NA

CDR3aa: CASSGETGRNQPQHF
CDR3nt: TGTGCCAGTAGTGGAGAGACAGGGCGCAATCAGCCCCAGCATTTT
v_gene: TRBV19
abundance: NA
j_gene: TRBJ1-5
len: 15
d_gene: TRBD1

CDR3aa: CASSTRRDSPYEQYF
CDR3nt: TGTGCCAGCAGCACCAGAAGGGACAGTCCCTACGAGCAGTACTTC
v_gene: TRBV21-1
abundance: NA
j_gene: TRBJ2-7
len: 15
d_gene: NA

CDR3aa: CASSLDLGGNTEAFF
CDR3nt: TGTGCCAGCAGCTTAGATTTGGGAGGAAACACTGAAGCTTTCTTT
v_gene: TRBV11-2
abundance: NA
j_gene: TRBJ1-1
len: 15
d_gene: NA

CDR3aa: CASSKIYRIKREGQGTDTQYF
CDR3nt: TGTGCCAGCAGCAAAATCTACCGAATAAAGCGGGAGGGCCAAGGCACAGATACGCAGTATTTT
v_gene: TRBV21-1
abundance: NA
j_gene: TRBJ2-3
len: 21
d_gene: NA

CDR3aa: CASSLAGSYEQYF
CDR3nt: TGTGCCAGCAGCTTAGCAGGGTCCTACGAGCAGTACTTC
v_gene: TRBV7-8
abundance: NA
j_gene: TRBJ2-7
len: 13
d_gene: NA

CDR3aa: CASSSRNQPQHF
CDR3nt: TGTGCCAGCAGTTCCCGCAATCAGCCCCAGCATTTT
v_gene: TRBV28
abundance: NA
j_gene: TRBJ1-5
len: 12
d_gene: NA

CDR3aa: CASCYGDREDQPQHF
CDR3nt: TGTGCCAGCTGCTATGGGGACAGAGAGGATCAGCCCCAGCATTTT
v_gene: TRBV28
abundance: NA
j_gene: TRBJ1-5
len: 15
d_gene: TRBD1

CDR3aa: CASSLDRNYEQYF
CDR3nt: TGTGCCAGCAGCTTGGACAGGAACTACGAGCAGTACTTC
v_gene: TRBV7-9
abundance: NA
j_gene: TRBJ2-7
len: 13
d_gene: TRBD1